Below are 3 T cell receptor beta chains sequenced from a single sample in a study of glioma-infiltrating T cells after dendritic cell vaccination. Only in-frame clones appear in the TCRdb table, and some are missing; sequencing was by immunoSEQ multiplex PCR. The sample shows about 24,000 clones, about nine tenths of them seen only once. The sample's time point: after dendritic cell vaccination, including at tumor progression/relapse. The sample here was blood, taken after dendritic cell vaccination. The receptors were sampled from a human donor with glioblastoma.

The rearrangement uses TRBV5-1 and TRBJ2-5; D is unresolved. The CDR3 covers 13 residues. Germline V gene lookup returns CDR1 SGHRS and CDR2 YFSETQ. Trimming removed 4 bases at V and 3 bases at J, with 10 bases between. As DNA, the CDR3 is TGCGCCAGCAGCAACCCGAGTGAAGAGACCCAGTACTTC. This gives the protein CASSNPSEETQYF.

The chain combines TRBV2 with TRBJ2-7, with 7 bases aligning to TRBD1. This CDR3 has 12 residues. J was trimmed by 8 bases and V by 2 bases; bases with no gene match: 3. Looked up from germline, CDR1 is SNHLY and CDR2 is FYNNEI. DNA for the CDR3: TGTGCCAGCAGTGAAAAGGGGGCAAAGCAGTACTTC. Its protein product is CASSEKGAKQYF.

The gene calls are TRBV4-1 and TRBJ1-5, with 8 nucleotides matching TRBD1. This CDR3 spans 14 amino acids. J gave up 5 bases and V 4 bases, and 4 bases lay outside the gene matches. Germline V CDR1 and CDR2: MGHRA, YSYEKL. The CDR3 nucleotides read TGCGCCAGCAGCCTGGGACAGGCATATCAGCCCCAGCATTTT. It encodes CASSLGQAYQPQHF.